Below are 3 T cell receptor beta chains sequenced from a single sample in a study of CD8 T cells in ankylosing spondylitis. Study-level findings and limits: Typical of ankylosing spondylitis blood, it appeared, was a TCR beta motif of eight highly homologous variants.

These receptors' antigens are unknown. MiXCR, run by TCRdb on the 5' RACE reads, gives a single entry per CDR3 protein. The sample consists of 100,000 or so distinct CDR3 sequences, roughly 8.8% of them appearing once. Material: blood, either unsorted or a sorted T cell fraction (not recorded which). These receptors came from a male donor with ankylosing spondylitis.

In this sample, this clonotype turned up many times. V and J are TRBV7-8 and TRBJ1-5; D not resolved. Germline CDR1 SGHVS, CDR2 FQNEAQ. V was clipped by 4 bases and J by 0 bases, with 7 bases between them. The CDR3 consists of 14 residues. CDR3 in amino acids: CASSYRLSNQPQHF. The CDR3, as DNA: TGTGCCAGCAGCTATCGACTTAGCAATCAGCCCCAGCATTTT.

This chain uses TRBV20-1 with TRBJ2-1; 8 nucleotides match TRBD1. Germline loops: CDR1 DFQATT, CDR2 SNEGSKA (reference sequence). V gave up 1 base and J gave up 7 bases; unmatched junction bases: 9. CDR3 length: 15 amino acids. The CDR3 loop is CSARATGQDINEQFF. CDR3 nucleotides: TGCAGTGCTAGAGCGACGGGACAGGACATTAATGAGCAGTTCTTC.

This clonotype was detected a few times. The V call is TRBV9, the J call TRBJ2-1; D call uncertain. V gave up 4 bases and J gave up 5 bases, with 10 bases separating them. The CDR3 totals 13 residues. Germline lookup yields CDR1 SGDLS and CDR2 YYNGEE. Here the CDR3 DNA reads TGTGCCAGCAGCTATTGGCAGCACAATGAGCAGTTCTTC. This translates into CASSYWQHNEQFF.